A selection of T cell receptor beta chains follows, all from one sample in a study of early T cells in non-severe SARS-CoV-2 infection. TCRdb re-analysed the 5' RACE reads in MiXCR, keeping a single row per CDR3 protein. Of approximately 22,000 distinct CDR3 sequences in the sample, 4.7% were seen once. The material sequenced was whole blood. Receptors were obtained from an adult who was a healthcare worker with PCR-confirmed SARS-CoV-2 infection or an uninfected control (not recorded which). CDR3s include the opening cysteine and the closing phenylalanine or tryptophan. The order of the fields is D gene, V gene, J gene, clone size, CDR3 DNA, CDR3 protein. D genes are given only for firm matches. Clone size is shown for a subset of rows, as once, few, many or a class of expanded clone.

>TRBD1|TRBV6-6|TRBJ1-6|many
TGTGCCAGCAGTTCCCTGGGACAGGGGACACCCCTCCACTTT
CASSSLGQGTPLHF
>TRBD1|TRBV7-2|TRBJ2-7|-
TGTGCCAGCAGCCAAAGGACAGGGAGGTTTCTCGAGCAGTACTTC
CASSQRTGRFLEQYF
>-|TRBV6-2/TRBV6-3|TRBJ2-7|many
TGTGCCAGCAGGCGGGGGACAGGCGGGTACTACGAGCAGTACTTC
CASRRGTGGYYEQYF
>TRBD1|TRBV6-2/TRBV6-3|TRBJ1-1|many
TGTGCCAGCAGCCTAAGACAGGGGAACACTGAAGCTTTCTTT
CASSLRQGNTEAFF
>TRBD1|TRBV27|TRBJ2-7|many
TGTGCCAGCAGTTTCCGGGACAGCTACGAGCAGTACTTC
CASSFRDSYEQYF
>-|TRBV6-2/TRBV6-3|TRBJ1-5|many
TGTGCCAGCAGTACCCGGACAGTTAATAGCAATCAGCCCCAGCATTTT
CASSTRTVNSNQPQHF
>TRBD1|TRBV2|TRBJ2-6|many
TGTGCCAGCAGCGGGACAGGGGGCTCTGGGGCCAACGTCCTGACTTTC
CASSGTGGSGANVLTF
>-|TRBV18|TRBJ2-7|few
TGTGCCAGCTCACCCGCGGGGGGGACAGGGAGTGTCGAGCAGTACTTC
CASSPAGGTGSVEQYF
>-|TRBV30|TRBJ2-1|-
TGTGCCTGGAGCGGGGCGAGGACTTTCAAGAGCTCCTACAATGAGCAGTTCTTC
CAWSGARTFKSSYNEQFF
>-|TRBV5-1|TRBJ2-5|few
TGCGCCAGCAGCCCGGACACGGGCCAAGAGACCCAGTACTTC
CASSPDTGQETQYF
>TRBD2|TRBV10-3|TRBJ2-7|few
TGTGCCATCAGGGGGGACTACGGAGAGGCCGCGCAGTACTTC
CAIRGDYGEAAQYF
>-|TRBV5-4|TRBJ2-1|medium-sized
TGTGCCAGCAGCCCCCCAGCGCGTGAGCAGTTCTTC
CASSPPAREQFF
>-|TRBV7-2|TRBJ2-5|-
TGTGCCAGCAGTCACACGGTTGAGACCCAGTACTTC
CASSHTVETQYF
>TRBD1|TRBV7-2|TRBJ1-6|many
TGTGCCAGCAGCTCGTATGACAGGGTTAGTTCACCCCTCCACTTT
CASSSYDRVSSPLHF
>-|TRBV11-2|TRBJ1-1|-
TGTGCCAGCAGCTCCCAGGACAACACTGAAGCTTTCTTT
CASSSQDNTEAFF
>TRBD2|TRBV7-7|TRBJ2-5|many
TGTGCCAGCAGCTTAGTCGCGGGGGGCGCAGGAGAGACCCAGTACTTC
CASSLVAGGAGETQYF
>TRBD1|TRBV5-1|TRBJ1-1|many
TGCGCCAGCAGCAAGGGGACAGGGTACCTGAACACTGAAGCTTTCTTT
CASSKGTGYLNTEAFF
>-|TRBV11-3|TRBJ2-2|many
TGTGCCAGCAGTCCGGGGCTCACCGGGGAGCTGTTTTTT
CASSPGLTGELFF
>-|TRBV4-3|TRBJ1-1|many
TGCGCCAGCAGCCAGGGGGATTACAAAGGTCCTGAAGCTTTCTTT
CASSQGDYKGPEAFF
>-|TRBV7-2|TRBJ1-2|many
TGTGCCAGCAGCTTACCGATGCCTTACTATGGCTACACCTTC
CASSLPMPYYGYTF
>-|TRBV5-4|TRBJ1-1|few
TGTGCCAGCAGTCCAGGCAGAAGGGCTGAAGCTTTCTTT
CASSPGRRAEAFF
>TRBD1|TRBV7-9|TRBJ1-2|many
TGTGCCACCCGACAGGGCGGTGGCTACACCTTC
CATRQGGGYTF
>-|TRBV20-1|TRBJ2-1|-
TGCAGTGCTAGGGGCGGCGGGAATGAGCAGTTCTTC
CSARGGGNEQFF
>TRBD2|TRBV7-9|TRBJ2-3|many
TGTGCCAGCAGCTCTAGCGGGGGGTCCACAGATACGCAGTATTTT
CASSSSGGSTDTQYF
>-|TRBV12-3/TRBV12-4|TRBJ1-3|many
TGTGCCAGCAGCCCACCGCCCAGGTACTCTGGAAACACCATATATTTT
CASSPPPRYSGNTIYF
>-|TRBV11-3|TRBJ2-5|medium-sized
TGTGCCAGCAGCTTAGAGGGCAGGGGTCAAGAGACCCAGTACTTC
CASSLEGRGQETQYF
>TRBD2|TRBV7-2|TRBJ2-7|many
TGTGCCAGCAGCCCCGCTAGCGGGAGGTACGAGCAGTACTTC
CASSPASGRYEQYF
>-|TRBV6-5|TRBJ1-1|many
TGTGCCAGCATTAACCCACAGGGAGAAGCTTTCTTT
CASINPQGEAFF
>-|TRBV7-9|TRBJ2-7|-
TGTGCCAGCAGCTTCTGGACGAACTACGAGCAGTACTTC
CASSFWTNYEQYF
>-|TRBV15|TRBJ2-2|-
TGTGCCACCAGGACCGCCACGAACACCGGGGAGCTGTTTTTT
CATRTATNTGELFF
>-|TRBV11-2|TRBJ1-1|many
TGTGCCAGCAGCTTAGATCTGGCGGGGGGAGCTTTCTTT
CASSLDLAGGAFF
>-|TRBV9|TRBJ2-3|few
TGTGCCAGCAGCGTAGCGAAGCGAAGTTCAACCACAGATACGCAGTATTTT
CASSVAKRSSTTDTQYF
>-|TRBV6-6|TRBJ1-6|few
TGTGCCAGCAGCCCCGGGGCAGGGGAGTCACCCCTCCACTTT
CASSPGAGESPLHF
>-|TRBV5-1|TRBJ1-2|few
TGCGCCAGCAGCTTGGAGGATTCCTATGGCTACACCTTC
CASSLEDSYGYTF
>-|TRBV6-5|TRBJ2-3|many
TGTGCCAGCAGCCGCGGCACGGACTCAGATACGCAGTATTTT
CASSRGTDSDTQYF
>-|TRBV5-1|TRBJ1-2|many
TGCGCCAGCAGCTTGGAGGGGCCCCACCACTATGGCTACACCTTC
CASSLEGPHHYGYTF